The 2 T cell receptor beta chains reported below all come from one sample, sequenced in a study of CD8+ T cells in alopecia areata. After isolation, RNA underwent reverse transcription to generate cDNA as the sequencing template. Generated by immunoSEQ multiplex PCR, the TCRdb table keeps only in-frame clones and is missing some. The sample has some 120,000 clones; 61% are singletons. Regarding treatment: oral pan-JAK inhibitor, 5-10 mg twice daily. Sample: CD4+ T cells sorted from blood, taken at week 4, from a patient treated with tofacitinib. Receptor source: a human donor with alopecia areata.

This clone was detected only a few times. V is TRBV15 and J is TRBJ2-3, with 8 bases that match TRBD2. The V and J ends lost 1 base and 4 bases, in that order; junction bases with no gene match: 7. Germline lookup yields CDR1 LNHNV and CDR2 YYDKDF (reference sequence). CDR3 length equals 16 residues. CDR3 loop: CATSRGLERESDTQYF. CDR3 coding DNA: TGTGCCACCAGCAGAGGTTTAGAGCGGGAGTCAGATACGCAGTATTTT.

This sequence joins TRBV6-6 and TRBJ1-6, with D possibly matching TRBD1 (5 bases). Germline CDR1 is MNHNY and CDR2 is SVGAGI (reference sequence). V gave up 6 bases and J gave up 5 bases, with 5 bases separating them. This CDR3 contains 12 residues. The CDR3 DNA reads as TGTGCCAGCAGCAGGGATAATTCACCCCTCCACTTT. It specifies CASSRDNSPLHF.